This T cell receptor (beta chain) appears in the sequencing data of a study of OX40 agonist ivuxolimab in advanced cancers. The V and J ends lost 5 bases and 3 bases respectively, with 11 bases between them. Per germline, CDR1 MDHEN and CDR2 SYDVKM. This CDR3 comprises 14 residues. The data were produced by immunoSEQ multiplex PCR, yet TCRdb's version contains in-frame clones alone and is incomplete. Among roughly 76,000 clones, around 87% were seen once, and the ten largest hold just over 2.5%. This TCR derives from an adult with an advanced solid tumor such as melanoma, head and neck, liver or kidney cancer. V usage is TRBV28 and J usage is TRBJ1-3; unclear D gene. This sample comprised CD4+ or CD8+ T cells sorted from blood, obtained in a trial of the OX40 agonist ivuxolimab. The CDR3 protein is CASSTTRGGNTIYF. The CDR3 DNA reads TGTGCCAGCAGTACGACTAGAGGTGGAAACACCATATATTTT.